Each of the 9 T cell receptor beta chains below was sequenced from the same sample in a study of CD8 T cells in Susac syndrome. Random hexamers were used to reverse transcribe about 0.5 to 1 ug of RNA. TCRdb re-derived calls from the immunoSEQ multiplex PCR reads in MiXCR, one entry per CDR3 protein. The table has about 60,000 distinct CDR3 sequences, approximately 92% seen once. The sample taken for sequencing was CD8+ T cells from PBMCs. Every receptor here comes from a human donor in good health.

The chain has TRBV6-5 and TRBJ2-2; 8 bases fit TRBD1. The CDR3 length is 15 residues. V was pared by 0 bases and J by 6 bases, with 3 bases of the junction left unmatched. CDR1 and CDR2 from the germline V gene are MNHEY and SVGAGI. The CDR3 bases are TGTGCCAGCAGTTACTCGAAACAGGGGGCCGGGGAGCTGTTTTTT. Translated: CASSYSKQGAGELFF.

The rearrangement uses TRBV6-5 and TRBJ2-7; tentatively, D is TRBD2 (5 bases). The V and J ends lost 2 bases and 4 bases respectively, with 9 bases between them. The CDR3 length is 13 residues. Germline CDR1 reads MNHEY; CDR2 reads SVGAGI. The CDR3 here is CASSYGLGYEQYF. The CDR3 coding sequence is TGTGCCAGCAGTTACGGACTTGGTTACGAGCAGTACTTC.

The genes are TRBV7-9 and TRBJ1-2; TRBD1 might be the D (6 bases). Germline CDR1 is SEHNR and CDR2 is FQNEAQ (reference sequence). The germline V and J ends were trimmed by 6 bases and 3 bases, with 14 bases remaining between them. The CDR3 is 14 amino acids. CDR3 nucleotides: TGTGCCAGCAGTACTACCCAGGGGCACTATGGCTACACCTTC. Residues: CASSTTQGHYGYTF.

Written as DNA, the CDR3 is TGTGCCAGCAGTCCACCCCGGTGGGGAGCCGAGACCCAGTACTTC. Translation: CASSPPRWGAETQYF. V usage is TRBV28 and J usage is TRBJ2-5, with D possibly TRBD2 on 5 matching bases. CDR3 length equals 15 residues. The germline V and J ends were trimmed by 5 bases and 5 bases, with 18 bases remaining between them. From germline, CDR1 is MDHEN and CDR2 SYDVKM. Drawing the rest from reference TRBV28 and TRBJ2-5, the complete variable domain is DVKVTQSSRYLVKRTGEKVFLECVQDMDHENMFWYRQDPGLGLRLIYFSYDVKMKEKGDIPEGYSVSREKKERFSLILESASTNQTSMYLCASSPPRWGAETQYFGPGTRLLVL.

The table lists this clonotype with a few counts. The chain joins TRBV20-1 to TRBJ2-7; TRBD2 might be the D (5 bases). CDR3 length: 14 residues. Trimming removed 2 bases at V and 0 bases at J, with 11 bases between. Per the germline V gene, CDR1 is DFQATT and CDR2 is SNEGSKA (reference sequence). The CDR3 here is CSARSERSSYEQYF. In DNA form, the CDR3 reads TGCAGTGCTAGAAGCGAGCGGAGCTCCTACGAGCAGTACTTC.

This chain connects TRBV20-1 to TRBJ2-5; 8 nucleotides match TRBD2. After removal of 5 bases from V and 4 bases from J, the junction contained 27 bases not matched to a gene. CDR1 is DFQATT, CDR2 SNEGSKA, per germline (reference sequence). The CDR3 loop spans 20 amino acids. The CDR3 loop reads CSAETIRSGGLFEPRETQYF. CDR3 bases: TGCAGTGCTGAGACTATCCGGAGCGGGGGCTTGTTCGAACCAAGAGAGACCCAGTACTTC.

The gene calls are TRBV4-1 and TRBJ1-5, with TRBD1 as a possible D gene (5 bases). Germline V gives CDR1 MGHRA, CDR2 YSYEKL. The CDR3 sequence is 13 residues long. V was clipped by 3 bases and J by 9 bases, with 12 bases between them. The CDR3 DNA reads as TGCGCCAGCAGCCAGGGACTGATTCTGCCCCAGCATTTT. It codes for CASSQGLILPQHF.

The chain carries TRBV18 and TRBJ2-2; no reliable D call. Trimming removed 6 bases from V and 0 bases from J, with 11 bases in between. Per germline, CDR1 KGHSH and CDR2 LQKENI. The CDR3 sequence is 15 residues long. CDR3 sequence reads: CASSTRGSNTGELFF. The DNA for the CDR3 is TGTGCCAGCTCGACTCGCGGATCGAACACCGGGGAGCTGTTTTTT.

The chain is built from TRBV29-1 and TRBJ2-7; 7 positions agree with TRBD1. Per the germline V gene, CDR1 is SQVTM and CDR2 is ANQGSEA. The CDR3 totals 14 residues. After removal of 7 bases from V and 1 base from J, the junction contained 10 bases not matched to a gene. For the CDR3, the DNA is TGCAGCGCGATGTCCCGGGACAGATCCTACGAGCAGTACTTC. Amino acid sequence: CSAMSRDRSYEQYF.